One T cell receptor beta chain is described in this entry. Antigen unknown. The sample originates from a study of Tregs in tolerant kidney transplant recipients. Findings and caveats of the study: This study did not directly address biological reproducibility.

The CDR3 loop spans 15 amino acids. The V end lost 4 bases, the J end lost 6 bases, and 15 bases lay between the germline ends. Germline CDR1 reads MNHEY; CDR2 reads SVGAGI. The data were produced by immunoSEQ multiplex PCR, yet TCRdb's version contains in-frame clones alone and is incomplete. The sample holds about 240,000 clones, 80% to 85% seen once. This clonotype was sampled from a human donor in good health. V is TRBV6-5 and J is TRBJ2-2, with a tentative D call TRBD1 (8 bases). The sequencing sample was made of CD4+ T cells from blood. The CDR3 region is CASSSNRGGAGELFF. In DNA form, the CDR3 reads TGTGCCAGCAGTTCCAACAGGGGGGGAGCCGGGGAGCTGTTTTTT.